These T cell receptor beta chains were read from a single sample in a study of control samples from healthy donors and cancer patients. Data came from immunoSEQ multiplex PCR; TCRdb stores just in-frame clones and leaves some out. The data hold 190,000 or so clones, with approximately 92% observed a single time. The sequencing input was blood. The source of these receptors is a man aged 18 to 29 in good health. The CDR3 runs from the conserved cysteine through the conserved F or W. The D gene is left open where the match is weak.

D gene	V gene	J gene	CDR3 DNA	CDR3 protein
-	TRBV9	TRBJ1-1	TGTGCCAGCAGCCGCTCCCCGAACACTGAAGCTTTCTTT	CASSRSPNTEAFF
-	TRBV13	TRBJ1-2	TGTGCCAGCAGCTCGCAACAACTAAAAAGCCCGGGGAAAAGGAACTATGGCTACACCTTC	CASSSQQLKSPGKRNYGYTF
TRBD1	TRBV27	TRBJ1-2	TGTGCCAGCAGAAAACAGGGGGCCAGCTATGGCTACACCTTC	CASRKQGASYGYTF
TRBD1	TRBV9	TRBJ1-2	TGTGCCAGCAGCGTAGGGACTAGGACCGGGACAGGGGGCGCCGGCTATGGCTACACCTTC	CASSVGTRTGTGGAGYGYTF
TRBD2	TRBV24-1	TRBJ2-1	TGTGCCACCAGTGATAGCGCGGGGGGCCGCTACAATGAGCAGTTCTTC	CATSDSAGGRYNEQFF
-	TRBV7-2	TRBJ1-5	TGTGCCAGCAGCTTGAGAGGAGGCCAGTATAGCAATCAGCCCCAGCATTTT	CASSLRGGQYSNQPQHF
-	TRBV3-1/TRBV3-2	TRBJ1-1	TGTGCCAGCAGCCAAGGGGGGGGACTCACTGAAGCTTTCTTT	CASSQGGGLTEAFF
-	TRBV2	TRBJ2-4	TGTGCCAGCGCAAAAGGTTTAGGGGGGGCCAAAAACATTCAGTACTTC	CASAKGLGGAKNIQYF
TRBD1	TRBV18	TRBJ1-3	TGTGCCAGCTCACCTTCGACAGGGTTGGGAAACACCATATATTTT	CASSPSTGLGNTIYF
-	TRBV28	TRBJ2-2	TGTGCCAGCAGTTTATATTTCGGACGACCTAACACCGGGGAGCTGTTTTTT	CASSLYFGRPNTGELFF
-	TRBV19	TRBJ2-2	TGTGCCAGTAGTATAGAGAGGGGGTCATGGGCCGGGGAGCTGTTTTTT	CASSIERGSWAGELFF
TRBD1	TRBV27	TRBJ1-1	TGTGCCAGCAGTCTGGGCGACAGGGGGTGGACTGAAGCTTTCTTT	CASSLGDRGWTEAFF
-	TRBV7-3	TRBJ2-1	TGTGCCAGCAGCTTAGGCGGATCGAAGGGCGAGCAGTTCTTC	CASSLGGSKGEQFF